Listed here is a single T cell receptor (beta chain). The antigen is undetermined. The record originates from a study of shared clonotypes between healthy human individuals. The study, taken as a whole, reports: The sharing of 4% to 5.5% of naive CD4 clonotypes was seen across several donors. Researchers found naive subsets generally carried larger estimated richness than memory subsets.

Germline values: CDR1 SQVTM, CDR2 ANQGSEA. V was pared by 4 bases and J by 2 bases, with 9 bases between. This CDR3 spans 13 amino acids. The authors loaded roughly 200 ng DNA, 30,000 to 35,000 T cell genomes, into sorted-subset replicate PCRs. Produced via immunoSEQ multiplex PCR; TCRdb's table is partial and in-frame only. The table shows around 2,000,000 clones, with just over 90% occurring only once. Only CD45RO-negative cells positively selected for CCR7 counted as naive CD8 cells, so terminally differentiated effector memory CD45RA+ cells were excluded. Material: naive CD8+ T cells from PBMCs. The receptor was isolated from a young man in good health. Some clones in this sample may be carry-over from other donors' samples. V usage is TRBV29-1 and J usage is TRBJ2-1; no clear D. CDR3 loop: CSVGPTTYNEQFF. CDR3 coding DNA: TGCAGCGTTGGGCCGACAACCTACAATGAGCAGTTCTTC.